This T cell receptor (beta chain) was retrieved from a study of blood T cell repertoires in COVID-19. Study summary: Acute-phase and convalescent COVID-19 samples originated in the United States, Italy and Spain.

Per the study methods: Using reference gene primer amplification, nucleated cell counts were estimated. TCRdb's copy holds only in-frame clones and misses some; the assay was immunoSEQ multiplex PCR. For V, J and clone size, that table is used; D and trimming come from the DNA. The sample comprises approximately 70,000 clones, about 90% of which are singletons, and 7% to 9% rests with the top ten. Germline V gene data show CDR1 as SGHVS and CDR2 as FQNEAQ. The length of the CDR3 is 13 residues. The V gene lost 0 bases and the J gene lost 8 bases, with 7 bases spanning the gap. The receptor's source is a human donor in a cohort sampled during active COVID-19. The rearrangement joins TRBV7-8 to TRBJ1-4; unclear D gene. The specimen was peripheral blood. In nucleotides, the CDR3 is TGTGCCAGCAGCTTAGCGTACAGCGAAAAACTGTTTTTT. Its translation: CASSLAYSEKLFF.